The rows below give T cell receptor beta chains drawn from one sample of a study of PD-L1 blockade in urothelial cancer. This table comes from immunoSEQ multiplex PCR, and its TCRdb copy is limited to in-frame clones, with some not included. The sample holds more than 60,000 clones, about nine tenths seen once. The sample consisted of PBMCs, taken around atezolizumab (anti-PD-L1) treatment. These TCRs come from a man between 60 and 75 years old with urothelial cancer. Both conserved end residues are part of each CDR3. Size is omitted from some rows. Given values are once, few, many or a class for expanded clones.

.	TRBV30	TRBJ1-2	CAWSETGAYGYTF
.	TRBV7-3	TRBJ2-2	CASSINRGESGELFF
.	TRBV4-2	TRBJ2-5	CASSQRTGGGGLGETQYF
.	TRBV19	TRBJ2-7	CASSSRGLARGGEQYF
.	TRBV5-1	TRBJ2-7	CASSFIPGQGREQYF
.	TRBV20-1	TRBJ1-2	CSGDSPYGYTF
.	TRBV18	TRBJ2-3	CASSPGSTDTQYF
.	TRBV7-8	TRBJ2-4	CASSLAETKNIQYF
.	TRBV4-1	TRBJ2-7	CASSQDGSYLYEQYF
.	TRBV7-3	TRBJ1-3	CASSSTGGGNTIYF
once	TRBV4-3	TRBJ2-6	CASSQDRGAGANVLTF
.	TRBV18	TRBJ1-5	CASSPAGGKDAQPQHF
.	TRBV7-2	TRBJ1-4	CASSPIPRSGKLFF
.	TRBV2	TRBJ1-1	CASSWELNTEAFF
.	TRBV2	TRBJ1-1	CASEAVGNTEAFF
.	TRBV5-4	TRBJ2-2	CASSFDRGNTGELFF
once	TRBV13	TRBJ2-7	CASSWGTGGEQYF
once	TRBV7-8	TRBJ1-2	CASSLGGRGFYGYTF
.	TRBV19	TRBJ1-5	CASSPWGGNQPQHF
once	TRBV11-3	TRBJ2-3	CASSLGTSGISTDTQYF
.	TRBV10-2	TRBJ2-5	CASSESRHTLAQYF
.	TRBV5-6	TRBJ1-1	CASNPQGWVNTEAFF
.	TRBV7-8	TRBJ2-1	CASSLASVAGEQFF
.	TRBV5-6	TRBJ1-6	CASSFDSSPLHF
.	TRBV7-8	TRBJ2-1	CASSFGLAVRGFYNEQFF
.	TRBV10-3	TRBJ1-3	CAISEPQGLGNTIYF
.	TRBV11-3	TRBJ2-1	CASSLSGASYNEQFF
.	TRBV7-8	TRBJ1-2	CASSLRTVTDYGYTF
.	TRBV6-5	TRBJ1-3	CASSYFSDRTGNTIYF
.	TRBV12-1	TRBJ2-1	CASSGGTSGSKDEQFF
.	TRBV27	TRBJ2-2	CASRSRTGANTGELFF
.	TRBV30	TRBJ2-2	CASASGGFPGELFF
.	TRBV7-6	TRBJ2-5	CASSGEPGPRAQYF
.	TRBV7-3	TRBJ2-7	CASSLNPTGVSDEQYF
.	TRBV9	TRBJ2-3	CASSPAGDTQYF
.	TRBV7-9	TRBJ1-1	CASSFGTENTEAFF
.	TRBV27	TRBJ2-2	CASSRTARGQGTKANTGELFF